The T cell receptor beta chain described here comes from a study of vaccination effects on CD4 cells after COVID-19. Note on this clone: The antigen is not known.

Sequenced by immunoSEQ multiplex PCR; TCRdb stores in-frame clones only, minus some. The sample holds roughly 50,000 clones, 79% seen once. General observations from the study: Researchers report that only 1 of 255 vaccine-induced clones in healthy vaccinees cross-reacted with common cold coronaviruses. There was marked clonal contraction among infection- and vaccine-induced clones late after vaccination.

ViraFEST used viral peptide pools to expand antigen-specific CD4+ T cells before sequencing. Subsequent to ten to eleven days of culture, CD4+ T cells were isolated. Nobody among the vaccine recipients had prior SARS-CoV-2 infection (nucleocapsid antibodies were negative). Half-medium exchanges with IL-2 medium took place on days 3 and 7. This CDR3 comprises 15 residues. Germline-derived CDR1 and CDR2 are LGHNT and FRNRAP. V lost 6 bases and J lost 2, with 15 bases in between. The receptor's source is a human donor who received a COVID-19 vaccine. V gene TRBV12-5 combines with J gene TRBJ2-3, with D uncertain. The sequences come from CD4+ T cells from PBMCs cultured with HCoV-OC43 spike peptides, collected before COVID-19 vaccination. The subset is: HCoV-OC43 spike overlapping peptide pool stimulation. The CDR3 here is CASGKIGLPTDTQYF. The CDR3 DNA reads as TGTGCTAGTGGAAAGATAGGCCTCCCCACAGATACGCAGTATTTT.